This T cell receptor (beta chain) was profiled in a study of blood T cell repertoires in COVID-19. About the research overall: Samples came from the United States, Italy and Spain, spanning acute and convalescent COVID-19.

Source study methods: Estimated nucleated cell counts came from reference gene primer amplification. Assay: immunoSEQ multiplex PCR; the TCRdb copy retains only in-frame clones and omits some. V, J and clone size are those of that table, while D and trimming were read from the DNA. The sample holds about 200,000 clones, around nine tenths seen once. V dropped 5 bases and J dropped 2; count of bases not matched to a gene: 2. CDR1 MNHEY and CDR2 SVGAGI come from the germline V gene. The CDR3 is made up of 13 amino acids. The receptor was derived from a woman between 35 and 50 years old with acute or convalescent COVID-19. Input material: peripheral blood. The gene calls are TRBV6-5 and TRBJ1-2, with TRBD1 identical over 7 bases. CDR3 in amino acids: CASSIQGNYGYTF. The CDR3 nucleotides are TGTGCCAGCAGTATACAGGGGAACTATGGCTACACCTTC.